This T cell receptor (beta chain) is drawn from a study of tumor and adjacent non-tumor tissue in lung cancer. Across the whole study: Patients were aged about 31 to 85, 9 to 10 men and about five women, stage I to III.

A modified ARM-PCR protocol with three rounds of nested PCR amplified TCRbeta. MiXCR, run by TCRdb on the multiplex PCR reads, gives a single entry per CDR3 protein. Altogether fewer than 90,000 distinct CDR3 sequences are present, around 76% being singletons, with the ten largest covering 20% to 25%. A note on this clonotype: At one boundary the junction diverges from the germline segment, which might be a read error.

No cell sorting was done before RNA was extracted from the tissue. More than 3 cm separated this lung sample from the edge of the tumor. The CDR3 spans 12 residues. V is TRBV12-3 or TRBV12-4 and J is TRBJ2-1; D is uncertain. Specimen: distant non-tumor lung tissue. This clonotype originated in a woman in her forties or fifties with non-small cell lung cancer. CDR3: CVSSLMGNEQFF. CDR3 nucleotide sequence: TGTGTCAGCAGTTTGATGGGCAATGAGCAGTTCTTC.